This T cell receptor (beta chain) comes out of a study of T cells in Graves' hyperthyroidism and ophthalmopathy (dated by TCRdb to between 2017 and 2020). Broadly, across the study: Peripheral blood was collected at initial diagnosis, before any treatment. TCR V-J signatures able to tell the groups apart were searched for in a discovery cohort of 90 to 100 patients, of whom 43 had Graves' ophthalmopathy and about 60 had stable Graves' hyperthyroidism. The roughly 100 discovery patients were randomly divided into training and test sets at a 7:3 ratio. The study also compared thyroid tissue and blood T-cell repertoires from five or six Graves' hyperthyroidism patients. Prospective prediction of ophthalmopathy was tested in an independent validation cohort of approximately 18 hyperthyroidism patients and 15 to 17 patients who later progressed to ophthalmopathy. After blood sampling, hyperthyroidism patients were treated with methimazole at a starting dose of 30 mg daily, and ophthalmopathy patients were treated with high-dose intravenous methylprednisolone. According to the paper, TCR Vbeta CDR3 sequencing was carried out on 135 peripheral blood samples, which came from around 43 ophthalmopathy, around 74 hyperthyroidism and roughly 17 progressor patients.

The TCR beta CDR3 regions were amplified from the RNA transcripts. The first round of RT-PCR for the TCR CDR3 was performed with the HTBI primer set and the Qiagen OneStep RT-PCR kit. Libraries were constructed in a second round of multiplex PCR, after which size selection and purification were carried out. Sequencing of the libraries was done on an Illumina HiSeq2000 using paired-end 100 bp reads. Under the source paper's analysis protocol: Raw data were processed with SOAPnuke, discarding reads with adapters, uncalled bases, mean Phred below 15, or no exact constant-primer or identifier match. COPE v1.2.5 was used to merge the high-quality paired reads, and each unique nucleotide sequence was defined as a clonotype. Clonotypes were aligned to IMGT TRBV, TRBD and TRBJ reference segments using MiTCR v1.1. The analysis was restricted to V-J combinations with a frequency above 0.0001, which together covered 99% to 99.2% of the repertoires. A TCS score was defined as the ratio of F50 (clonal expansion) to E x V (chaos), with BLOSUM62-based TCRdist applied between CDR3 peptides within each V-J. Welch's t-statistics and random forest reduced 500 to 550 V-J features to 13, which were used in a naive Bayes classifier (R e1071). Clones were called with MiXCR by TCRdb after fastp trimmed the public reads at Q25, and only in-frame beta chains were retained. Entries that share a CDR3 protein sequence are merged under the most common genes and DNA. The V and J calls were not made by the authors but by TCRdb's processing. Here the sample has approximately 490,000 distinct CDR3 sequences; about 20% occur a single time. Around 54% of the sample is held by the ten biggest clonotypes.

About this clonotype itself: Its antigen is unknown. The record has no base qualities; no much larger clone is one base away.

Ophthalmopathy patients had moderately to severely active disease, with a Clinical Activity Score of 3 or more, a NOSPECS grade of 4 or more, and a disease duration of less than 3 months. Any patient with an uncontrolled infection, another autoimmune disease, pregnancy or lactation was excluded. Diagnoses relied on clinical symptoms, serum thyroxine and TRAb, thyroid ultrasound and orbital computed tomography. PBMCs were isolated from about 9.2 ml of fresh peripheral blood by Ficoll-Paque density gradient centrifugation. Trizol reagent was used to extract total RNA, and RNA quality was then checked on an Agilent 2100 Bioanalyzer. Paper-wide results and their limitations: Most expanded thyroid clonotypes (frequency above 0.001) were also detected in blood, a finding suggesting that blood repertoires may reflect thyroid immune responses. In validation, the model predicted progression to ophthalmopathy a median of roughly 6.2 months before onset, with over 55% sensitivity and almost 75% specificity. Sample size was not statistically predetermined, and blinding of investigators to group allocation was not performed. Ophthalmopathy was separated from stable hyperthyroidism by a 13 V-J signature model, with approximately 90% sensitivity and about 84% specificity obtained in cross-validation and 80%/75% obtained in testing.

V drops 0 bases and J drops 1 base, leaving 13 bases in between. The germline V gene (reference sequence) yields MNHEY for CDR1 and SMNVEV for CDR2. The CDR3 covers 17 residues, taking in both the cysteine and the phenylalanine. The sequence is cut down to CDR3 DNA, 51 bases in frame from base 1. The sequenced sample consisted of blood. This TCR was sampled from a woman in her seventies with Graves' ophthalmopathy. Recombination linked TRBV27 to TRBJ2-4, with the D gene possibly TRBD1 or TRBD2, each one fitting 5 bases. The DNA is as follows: TGTGCCAGCAGTTTATCAGAGGGGATGTTCGCCAAAAACATTCAGTACTTC. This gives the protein CASSLSEGMFAKNIQYF.